A single TCR beta chain is shown here with its context. Its antigen is as yet unknown. The V gene's germline CDR1 is SGHDT and CDR2 YYEEEE. The CDR3 contains 15 residues. The V segment lost 2 bases and the J segment 9 bases; nucleotides outside the gene matches: 6. The data were obtained in a study of cytomegalovirus exposure and HLA in healthy donors. With 60 Vbeta and 13 Jbeta primers, the PCR was carried out. The data were produced by immunoSEQ multiplex PCR, yet TCRdb's version contains in-frame clones alone and is incomplete. The profile covers about 160,000 clones, with roughly 77% appearing a single time and 4% to 5% taken by the ten largest. Findings and limits, study-wide: Earlier analysis yielded a pattern in which most TCR beta V segments were productive about 87% or about 30% of the time.

This chain connects TRBV5-6 to TRBJ2-1; TRBD2 matches 12 bases. This clonotype was sampled from a young man in good health and CMV-seropositive. Sequenced input: PBMCs. This CDR3 reads CASSFLAGGPPEQFF. As DNA, the CDR3 is TGTGCCAGCAGCTTCCTAGCGGGGGGGCCTCCTGAGCAGTTCTTC.